This T cell receptor (beta chain) emerged from a study of blood T cell repertoires in COVID-19. About the study: Whether acute or convalescent, the COVID-19 samples came from the United States, Italy and Spain.

Trimming took 5 bases from V and 3 from J, leaving 13 bases between them. The germline V gene has CDR1 SGHTA and CDR2 FQGNSA. There are 14 residues in the CDR3. Profiling relied on immunoSEQ multiplex PCR, and the TCRdb table lists in-frame clones only, not all of them. The repertoire holds more than 30,000 clones, with roughly nine tenths as singletons. This clone has more than one count but fewer than ten. Sequencing was done on a sample of peripheral blood. The TCR comes from a middle-aged woman with active or convalescent COVID-19. V gene TRBV7-2 combines with J gene TRBJ1-1; no firm D call. This chain's CDR3 is CASSPWPPYTEAFF. CDR3 nucleotides: TGTGCCAGCAGCCCGTGGCCCCCCTACACTGAAGCTTTCTTT.